These T cell receptor beta chains were read from a single sample in a study of blood T cell repertoires in COVID-19. This table comes from immunoSEQ multiplex PCR, and its TCRdb copy is limited to in-frame clones, with some not included. The data contain 250,000 or so clones, more than 75% of them singletons. Sequencing was carried out using PBMCs or T cells enriched from blood (not recorded which). Receptor source: a man in his forties who had recovered from COVID-19. CDR3s include the opening cysteine and the closing phenylalanine or tryptophan. The order of the fields is CDR3 protein, CDR3 DNA, V gene, J gene, CDR3 length, D gene, clone size. A D gene is named only where the DNA matches it firmly. Clone size is stated in some rows and not others, as once, few, many or a class when expanded.

CASSQGGPMNQPQHF	TGTGCCAGCAGCCAAGGGGGCCCGATGAATCAGCCCCAGCATTTT	TRBV3-1/TRBV3-2	TRBJ1-5	15	NA	NA
CASSQSPGNYGYTF	TGTGCCAGCAGCCAATCTCCAGGGAACTATGGCTACACCTTC	TRBV16	TRBJ1-2	14	NA	NA
CASSRQSYEQYF	TGTGCCAGCAGCCGACAGTCCTACGAGCAGTACTTC	TRBV5-4	TRBJ2-7	12	NA	NA
CAWSPRLSGRGDTQYF	TGTGCCTGGAGTCCCCGACTAAGCGGGAGAGGTGATACGCAGTATTTT	TRBV30	TRBJ2-3	16	TRBD2	once
CAGGTSGYNEQFF	TGTGCCGGGGGGACTAGCGGATACAATGAGCAGTTCTTC	TRBV30	TRBJ2-1	13	TRBD2	NA
CASSQDRAAEGDTEAFF	TGCGCCAGCAGCCAAGATCGGGCTGCCGAGGGGGACACTGAAGCTTTCTTT	TRBV4-1	TRBJ1-1	17	NA	NA
CASRYLGTSGTYEQYF	TGTGCCAGCAGATACCTTGGGACTAGCGGGACCTACGAGCAGTACTTC	TRBV27	TRBJ2-7	16	TRBD2	NA
CASASDTQYF	TGTGCCAGTGCGTCAGATACGCAGTATTTT	TRBV19	TRBJ2-3	10	NA	NA
CASSQRGAGGPVDEQFF	TGTGCCAGCAGCCAACGAGGGGCGGGAGGGCCAGTGGATGAGCAGTTCTTC	TRBV7-9	TRBJ2-1	17	TRBD2	NA
CASSSPFSADTQYF	TGTGCCAGCAGCTCCCCCTTTTCTGCAGATACGCAGTATTTT	TRBV11-2	TRBJ2-3	14	NA	NA
CASTRAGDSYEQYF	TGTGCCTCGACGCGGGCAGGGGACTCCTACGAGCAGTACTTC	TRBV30	TRBJ2-7	14	NA	once
CASSQSEYNSPLHF	TGTGCCAGCAGCCAGAGCGAATATAATTCACCCCTCCACTTT	TRBV3-1/TRBV3-2	TRBJ1-6	14	NA	NA
CASSRGLAGGYEQFF	TGTGCCAGCAGTCGTGGGCTAGCGGGGGGGTACGAGCAGTTCTTC	TRBV6-4	TRBJ2-1	15	TRBD2	NA
CATASQRGGEDEQFF	TGTGCCACCGCGTCCCAGCGGGGGGGCGAGGATGAGCAGTTCTTC	TRBV24-1	TRBJ2-1	15	TRBD2	NA
CAWNTGQGNEQFF	TGTGCCTGGAATACCGGACAGGGCAATGAGCAGTTCTTC	TRBV30	TRBJ2-1	13	TRBD1	NA
CASSSPSYNEQFF	TGCGCCAGCAGCTCCCCATCCTACAATGAGCAGTTCTTC	TRBV5-1	TRBJ2-1	13	NA	NA
CASKTGTGGADTQYF	TGTGCCAGTAAAACCGGGACAGGGGGTGCAGATACGCAGTATTTT	TRBV27	TRBJ2-3	15	TRBD1	once
CASSQASGENTEAFF	TGTGCCAGCAGCCAAGCAAGCGGGGAGAACACTGAAGCTTTCTTT	TRBV4-2	TRBJ1-1	15	NA	NA
CASSLALLAGGLETQYF	TGTGCCAGCAGTTTAGCCTTACTAGCGGGAGGGTTAGAGACCCAGTACTTC	TRBV28	TRBJ2-5	17	TRBD2	NA
CASSGDNEQFF	TGTGCCAGCAGTGGAGACAATGAGCAGTTCTTC	TRBV2	TRBJ2-1	11	NA	NA
CASSIGTSGRFYTQYF	TGTGCCAGCAGCATTGGTACTAGCGGGAGATTTTATACGCAGTATTTT	TRBV7-6	TRBJ2-3	16	TRBD2	NA
CASSSATGSNQPQHF	TGTGCCAGCAGTTCTGCGACAGGGTCAAATCAGCCCCAGCATTTT	TRBV6-2/TRBV6-3	TRBJ1-5	15	TRBD1	once
CASSPSGDTQYF	TGTGCCAGCAGCCCTTCGGGAGATACGCAGTATTTT	TRBV12-3/TRBV12-4	TRBJ2-3	12	NA	NA
CASSPTLGTPREQFF	TGTGCCAGCAGTCCGACCCTAGGGACTCCCCGGGAGCAGTTCTTC	TRBV28	TRBJ2-1	15	NA	NA
CASSRRGEQYF	TGTGCCAGCAGCCGAAGAGGCGAGCAGTACTTC	TRBV7-2	TRBJ2-7	11	NA	NA
CASSLGWKAGEQYF	TGTGCCAGCAGCTTAGGCTGGAAAGCGGGAGAGCAGTACTTC	TRBV7-2	TRBJ2-4	14	TRBD2	NA
CASSDRDRGIIYEQYF	TGTGCCAGCAGCGACCGGGACAGGGGGATTATCTACGAGCAGTACTTC	TRBV11-2	TRBJ2-7	16	TRBD1	once
CASSQGTANEKLFF	TGTGCCAGCAGCCAGGGGACAGCTAATGAAAAACTGTTTTTT	TRBV3-1/TRBV3-2	TRBJ1-4	14	TRBD1	NA
CASSPRGSVASEQYF	TGTGCCAGCAGTCCAAGAGGGTCGGTAGCGTCCGAGCAGTACTTC	TRBV2	TRBJ2-7	15	NA	NA
CASRRDGGSGTGELFF	TGTGCCAGCAGGAGAGACGGGGGATCGGGCACCGGGGAGCTGTTTTTT	TRBV5-4	TRBJ2-2	16	NA	NA
CASSEQGADTQYF	TGTGCCAGCAGTGAACAGGGGGCGGATACGCAGTATTTT	TRBV6-1	TRBJ2-3	13	TRBD1	NA
CASSVSQEWNEKLFF	TGTGCCAGCAGCGTTAGTCAGGAATGGAATGAAAAACTGTTTTTT	TRBV9	TRBJ1-4	15	NA	NA
CASSLGGEQYF	TGTGCCAGCAGTTTAGGGGGGGAGCAGTACTTC	TRBV28	TRBJ2-7	11	NA	NA
CASSSWTGDYTF	TGTGCCAGCAGCTCCTGGACAGGAGACTACACCTTC	TRBV7-6	TRBJ1-2	12	TRBD1	NA
CASSSSGSYEQYF	TGTGCCAGCAGCTCGTCGGGGAGTTACGAGCAGTACTTC	TRBV12-3/TRBV12-4	TRBJ2-7	13	NA	NA
CASSPGGTSTDTQYF	TGTGCCAGCTCACCGGGAGGGACCAGCACAGATACGCAGTATTTT	TRBV18	TRBJ2-3	15	TRBD2	NA
CASSSSGGAAETQYF	TGTGCCAGCAGCTCTAGCGGGGGGGCCGCAGAGACCCAGTACTTC	TRBV7-2	TRBJ2-5	15	TRBD2	once
CASSLFEAEPQHF	TGTGCCAGCAGCTTGTTTGAGGCGGAGCCCCAGCATTTT	TRBV7-2	TRBJ1-5	13	NA	NA
CSASGGERPHF	TGCAGTGCCTCCGGGGGAGAGAGACCGCACTTC	TRBV20-1	TRBJ1-2	11	NA	NA
CASSQAIRYGLAGDRSYEQYF	TGTGCCAGCAGCCAAGCGATTCGGTATGGACTAGCGGGAGACCGCTCCTACGAGCAGTACTTC	TRBV4-2	TRBJ2-7	21	TRBD2	NA
CASSPQGQGFNEQFF	TGTGCCAGCTCACCCCAGGGACAGGGTTTCAATGAGCAGTTCTTC	TRBV18	TRBJ2-1	15	TRBD1	NA
CASSSKNRGSDTQYF	TGTGCCAGCAGTTCTAAAAACAGGGGGTCGGATACGCAGTATTTT	TRBV6-6	TRBJ2-3	15	TRBD1	NA
CAGRGSWGANVLTF	TGTGCCGGAAGGGGGAGCTGGGGGGCCAACGTCCTGACTTTC	TRBV30	TRBJ2-6	14	NA	NA
CASSHRTAPIQYF	TGTGCCAGCAGCCACAGGACAGCCCCCATTCAGTACTTC	TRBV7-8	TRBJ2-4	13	NA	NA
CASSLGGSGRIEQYF	TGTGCCAGCAGCTTGGGTGGTTCGGGAAGGATCGAGCAGTACTTC	TRBV5-4	TRBJ2-7	15	NA	NA
CATSRDFSSGMRDEQFF	TGTGCCACCAGCAGAGATTTTAGTAGCGGGATGCGTGATGAGCAGTTCTTC	TRBV15	TRBJ2-1	17	TRBD2	NA
CASSLKRFSGTNTGELFF	TGTGCCAGCAGTTTAAAAAGGTTTAGCGGGACGAACACCGGGGAGCTGTTTTTT	TRBV27	TRBJ2-2	18	TRBD2	NA
CASGKGASNTEAFF	TGTGCCAGCGGAAAAGGGGCCTCGAACACTGAAGCTTTCTTT	TRBV7-2	TRBJ1-1	14	NA	NA
CASSVNYEQYF	TGCGCCAGCAGTGTCAATTACGAGCAGTACTTC	TRBV5-1	TRBJ2-7	11	NA	NA
CASSQPSLAGNTGELFF	TGTGCCAGCAGCCAACCGAGCTTAGCGGGGAACACCGGGGAGCTGTTTTTT	TRBV3-1/TRBV3-2	TRBJ2-2	17	TRBD2	NA
CASSSPSSVWQPQHF	TGTGCCAGCAGCTCACCCTCTTCGGTTTGGCAGCCCCAGCATTTT	TRBV11-3	TRBJ1-5	15	NA	NA
CASSRDRASLSSYNSPLHF	TGTGCCAGCAGCCGGGACAGGGCCTCTCTGAGCTCCTATAATTCACCCCTCCACTTT	TRBV7-2	TRBJ1-6	19	TRBD1	NA
CASSYSYRDNEAFF	TGTGCCAGCAGTTACTCTTACCGGGACAACGAAGCTTTCTTT	TRBV6-5	TRBJ1-1	14	NA	NA
CASSPLTSGAPEQYF	TGCGCCAGCAGCCCGCTGACTAGCGGGGCGCCCGAGCAGTACTTC	TRBV5-1	TRBJ2-7	15	TRBD2	once
CASSLKSGGLVEQFF	TGTGCCAGCAGCTTAAAATCGGGGGGGCTGGTTGAGCAGTTCTTC	TRBV5-4	TRBJ2-1	15	TRBD2	NA
CASSQGDQGRETQYF	TGCGCCAGCAGCCAAGGCGACCAGGGGAGAGAGACCCAGTACTTC	TRBV4-1	TRBJ2-5	15	NA	NA
CASSSQGLAGGYNEQFF	TGTGCCAGCAGCTCCCAGGGGCTAGCGGGGGGATACAATGAGCAGTTCTTC	TRBV9	TRBJ2-1	17	TRBD2	once
CAISSTSYEQYF	TGTGCCATCAGCTCAACTAGCTACGAGCAGTACTTC	TRBV10-3	TRBJ2-7	12	NA	once
CASSWGTGFGEKLFF	TGTGCCAGCAGTTGGGGGACAGGGTTCGGAGAAAAACTGTTTTTT	TRBV6-5	TRBJ1-4	15	TRBD1	NA
CASSLTPNYGYTF	TGTGCCAGCAGCTTGACACCTAACTATGGCTACACCTTC	TRBV12-3/TRBV12-4	TRBJ1-2	13	NA	NA